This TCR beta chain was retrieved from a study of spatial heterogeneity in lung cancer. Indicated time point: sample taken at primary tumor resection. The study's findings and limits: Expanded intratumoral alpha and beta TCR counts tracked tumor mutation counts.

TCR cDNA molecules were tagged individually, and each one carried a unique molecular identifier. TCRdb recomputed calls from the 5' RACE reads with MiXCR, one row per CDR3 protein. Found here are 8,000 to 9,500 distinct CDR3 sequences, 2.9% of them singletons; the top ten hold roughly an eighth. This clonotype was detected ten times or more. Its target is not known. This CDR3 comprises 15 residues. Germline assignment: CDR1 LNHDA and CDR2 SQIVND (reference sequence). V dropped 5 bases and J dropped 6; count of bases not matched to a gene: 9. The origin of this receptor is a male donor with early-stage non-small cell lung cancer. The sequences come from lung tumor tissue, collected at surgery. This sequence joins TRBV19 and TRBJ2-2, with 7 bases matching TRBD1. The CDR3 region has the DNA TGTGCCAGTAGTGGACAGGCGTATAATCCCGGGGAGCTGTTTTTT. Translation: CASSGQAYNPGELFF.